This TCR beta chain emerged from a study of Ad26.COV2.S vaccination and SARS-CoV-2 variants. A remark on this clone: Antigen specificity is unknown.

Some clones are missing from TCRdb's copy, which holds only in-frame ones; the method was immunoSEQ multiplex PCR. The table shows about 39,000 clones, with 83% occurring only once. Overall study results and limits: Among vaccine recipients, spike-specific TCR breadth exceeded that of placebo recipients. Marked by substantial breadth, spike-specific CD8+ and CD4+ T cell responses were reportedly seen after vaccination. The study found similar non-spike TCR breadth in vaccine and placebo recipients.

CDR3 length: 14 amino acids. Germline lookup yields CDR1 LNHDA and CDR2 SQIVND (reference sequence). Trimming pared 4 bases from V and 0 bases from J, leaving 7 bases between. The sequence derives from a human donor who had recovered from COVID-19. The sample in question was peripheral blood, obtained after recovery from COVID-19. This rearrangement joins TRBV19 to TRBJ1-3, with D uncertain. Here the CDR3 DNA reads TGTGCCAGTAGTACCCTTAGCTCTGGAAACACCATATATTTT. Protein sequence: CASSTLSSGNTIYF.